This T cell receptor beta chain was profiled in a study of blood T cell repertoires in COVID-19. Study as a whole: Whether acute or convalescent, the COVID-19 samples came from the United States, Italy and Spain.

This CDR3 is 15 amino acids long. V was clipped by 3 bases and J by 4 bases; unmatched bases: 6. From germline, CDR1 is KGHSH and CDR2 LQKENI. Produced via immunoSEQ multiplex PCR; TCRdb's table is partial and in-frame only. The sample consists of more than 45,000 clones, more than 80% of them appearing once. Sequenced: peripheral blood. The chain links TRBV18 to TRBJ1-1; 9 bases match TRBD1. The source is a human donor in a cohort sampled during active COVID-19. This chain's CDR3 is CASSPGTGKGTEAFF. Written as DNA, the CDR3 is TGTGCCAGCTCACCCGGGACAGGGAAAGGCACTGAAGCTTTCTTT.